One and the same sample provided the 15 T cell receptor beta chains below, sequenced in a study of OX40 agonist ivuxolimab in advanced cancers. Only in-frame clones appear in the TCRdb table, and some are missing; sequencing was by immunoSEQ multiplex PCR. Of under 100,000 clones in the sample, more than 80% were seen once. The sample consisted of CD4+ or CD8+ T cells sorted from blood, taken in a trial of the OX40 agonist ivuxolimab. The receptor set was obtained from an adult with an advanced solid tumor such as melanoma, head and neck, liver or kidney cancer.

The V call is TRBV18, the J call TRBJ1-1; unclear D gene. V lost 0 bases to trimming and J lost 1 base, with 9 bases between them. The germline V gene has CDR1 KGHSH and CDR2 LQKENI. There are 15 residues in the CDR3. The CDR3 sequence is CASSPPTAANTEAFF. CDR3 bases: TGTGCCAGCTCACCACCTACGGCAGCGAACACTGAAGCTTTCTTT.

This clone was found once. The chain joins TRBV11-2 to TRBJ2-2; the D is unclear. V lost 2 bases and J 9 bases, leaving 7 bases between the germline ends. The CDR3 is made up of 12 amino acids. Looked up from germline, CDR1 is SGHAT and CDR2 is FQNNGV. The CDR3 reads CASSLNPRELFF. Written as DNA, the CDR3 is TGTGCCAGCAGCTTAAACCCCCGGGAGCTGTTTTTT.

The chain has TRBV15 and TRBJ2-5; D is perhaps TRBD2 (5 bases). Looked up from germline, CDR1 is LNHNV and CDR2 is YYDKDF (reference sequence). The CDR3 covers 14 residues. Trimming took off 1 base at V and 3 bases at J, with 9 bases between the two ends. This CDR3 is CATSRVGREETQYF. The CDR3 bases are TGTGCCACCAGCAGAGTCGGGCGGGAAGAGACCCAGTACTTC. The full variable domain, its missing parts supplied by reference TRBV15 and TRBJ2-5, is DAMVIQNPRYQVTQFGKPVTLSCSQTLNHNVMYWYQQKSSQAPKLLFHYYDKDFNNEADTPDNFQSRRPNTSFCFLDIRSPGLGDTAMYLCATSRVGREETQYFGPGTRLLVL.

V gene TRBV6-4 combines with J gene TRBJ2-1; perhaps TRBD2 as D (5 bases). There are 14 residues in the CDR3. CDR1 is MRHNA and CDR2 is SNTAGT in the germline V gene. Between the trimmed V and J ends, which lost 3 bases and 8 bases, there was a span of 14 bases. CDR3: CASSESSGRDEQFF. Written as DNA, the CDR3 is TGTGCCAGCAGTGAATCGAGCGGTCGCGATGAGCAGTTCTTC.

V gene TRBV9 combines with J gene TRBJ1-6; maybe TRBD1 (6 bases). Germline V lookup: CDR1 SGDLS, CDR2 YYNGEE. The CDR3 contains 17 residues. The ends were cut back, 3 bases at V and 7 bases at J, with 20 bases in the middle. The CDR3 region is CASSAGTHTGGNSPLHF. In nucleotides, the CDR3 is TGTGCCAGCAGCGCCGGGACACATACCGGGGGCAATTCACCCCTCCACTTT.

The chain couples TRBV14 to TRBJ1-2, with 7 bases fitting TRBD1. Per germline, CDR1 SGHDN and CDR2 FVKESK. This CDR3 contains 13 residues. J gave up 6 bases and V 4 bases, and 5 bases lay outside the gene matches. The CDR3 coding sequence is TGTGCCAGCAGCCCTCGACAGGGAGATGGCTACACCTTC. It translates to CASSPRQGDGYTF.

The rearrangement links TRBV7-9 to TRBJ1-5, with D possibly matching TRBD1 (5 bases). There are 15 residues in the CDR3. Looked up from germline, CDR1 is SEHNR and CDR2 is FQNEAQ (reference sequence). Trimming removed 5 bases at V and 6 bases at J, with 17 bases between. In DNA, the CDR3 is TGTGCCAGCAGCCCAGGGAGGGGCGGGGGTCAGCCCCAGCATTTT. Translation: CASSPGRGGGQPQHF.

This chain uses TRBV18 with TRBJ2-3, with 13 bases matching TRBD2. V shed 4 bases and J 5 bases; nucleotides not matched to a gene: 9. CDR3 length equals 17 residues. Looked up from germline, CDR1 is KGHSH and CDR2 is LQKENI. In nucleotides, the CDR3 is TGTGCCAGCTCACTTTTTGGACTAGCGGGAGCAATAGATACGCAGTATTTT. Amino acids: CASSLFGLAGAIDTQYF.

The CDR3 DNA is TGTGCCAGCAGCTTAGTGTCCCCACATGTTCGGTATGGCTACACCTTC. This sequence encodes CASSLVSPHVRYGYTF. The rearrangement joins TRBV11-3 to TRBJ1-2; D unclear. V gave up 1 base and J gave up 5 bases, with 17 bases separating them. Germline CDR1 and CDR2: SGHNT and YENEEA. CDR3 length: 16 residues.

CDR3 bases: TGCACCAGCACTGAACTGAGCTATAATTCACCCCTCCACTTT. It is translated as CTSTELSYNSPLHF. The chain combines TRBV1 with TRBJ1-6. TRBV1 is recorded as a pseudogene. The CDR3 has 14 amino acids.

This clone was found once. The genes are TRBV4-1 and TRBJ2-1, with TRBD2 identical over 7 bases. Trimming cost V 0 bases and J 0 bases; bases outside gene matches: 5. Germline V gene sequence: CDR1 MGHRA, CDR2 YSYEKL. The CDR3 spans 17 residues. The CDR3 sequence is CASSQEAGPYSYNEQFF. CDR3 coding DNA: TGCGCCAGCAGCCAAGAAGCGGGGCCCTACTCCTACAATGAGCAGTTCTTC.

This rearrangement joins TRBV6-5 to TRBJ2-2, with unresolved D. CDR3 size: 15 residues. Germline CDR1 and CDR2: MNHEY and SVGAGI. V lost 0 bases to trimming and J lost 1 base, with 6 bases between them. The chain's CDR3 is CASSYSQVNTGELFF. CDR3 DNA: TGTGCCAGCAGTTACTCGCAAGTGAACACCGGGGAGCTGTTTTTT.

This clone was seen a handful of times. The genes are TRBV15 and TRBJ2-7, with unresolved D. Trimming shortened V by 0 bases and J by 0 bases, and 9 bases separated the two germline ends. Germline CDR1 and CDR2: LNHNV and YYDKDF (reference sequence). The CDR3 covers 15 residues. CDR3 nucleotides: TGTGCCACCAGCAGAGATAGTTCGGCCTCCTACGAGCAGTACTTC. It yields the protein CATSRDSSASYEQYF.

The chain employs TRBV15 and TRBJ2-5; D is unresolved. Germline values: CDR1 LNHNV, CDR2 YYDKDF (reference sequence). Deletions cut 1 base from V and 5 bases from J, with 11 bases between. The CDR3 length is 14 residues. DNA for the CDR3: TGTGCCACCAGCAGAGGATACGTTTACGAGACCCAGTACTTC. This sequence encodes CATSRGYVYETQYF.

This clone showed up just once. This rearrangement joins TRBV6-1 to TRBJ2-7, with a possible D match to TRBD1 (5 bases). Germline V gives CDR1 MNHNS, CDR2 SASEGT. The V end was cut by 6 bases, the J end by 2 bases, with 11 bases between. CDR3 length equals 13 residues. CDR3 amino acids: CASSVDRAYEQYF. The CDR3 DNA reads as TGTGCCAGCAGCGTTGACAGAGCCTACGAGCAGTACTTC.